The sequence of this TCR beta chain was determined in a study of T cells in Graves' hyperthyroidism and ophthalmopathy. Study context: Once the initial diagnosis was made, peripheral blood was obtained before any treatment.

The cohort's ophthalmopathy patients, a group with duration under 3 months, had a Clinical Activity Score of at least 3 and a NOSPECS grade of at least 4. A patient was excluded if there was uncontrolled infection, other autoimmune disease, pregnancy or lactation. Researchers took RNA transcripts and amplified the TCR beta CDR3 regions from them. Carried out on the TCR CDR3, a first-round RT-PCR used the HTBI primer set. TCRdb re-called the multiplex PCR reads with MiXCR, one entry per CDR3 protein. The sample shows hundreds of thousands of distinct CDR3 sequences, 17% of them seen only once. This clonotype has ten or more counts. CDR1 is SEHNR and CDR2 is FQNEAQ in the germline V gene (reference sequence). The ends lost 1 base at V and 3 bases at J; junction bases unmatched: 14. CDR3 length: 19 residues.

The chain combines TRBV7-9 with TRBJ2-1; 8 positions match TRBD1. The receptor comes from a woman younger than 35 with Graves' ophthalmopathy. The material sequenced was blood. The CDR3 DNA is TGTGCCAGCAGCTTAGGGGCAGGGGGCGCTCAAAAAATCTACAATGAGCAGTTCTTC. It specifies CASSLGAGGAQKIYNEQFF.